The next 14 T cell receptor beta chains were all read from a single sample in a study of blood T cell repertoires in COVID-19 (dated by TCRdb to 2020 to 2021). Libraries were constructed by the immunoSEQ multiplex PCR assay. What TCRdb holds here is the immuneACCESS table cut down to in-frame rearrangements. Part of the clones is not present; checked against another copy, under half of the missing clones reflect an unresolved V gene, and the others are unexplained. This sample has approximately 100,000 clones in its table, and more than 75% of those were observed once. About 9.9% of the sample comes from the top ten. Sample: peripheral blood. The receptors were sampled from a young woman with acute or convalescent COVID-19.

This clone was seen a few times. The chain has TRBV28 and TRBJ1-4; tentative D call: TRBD1 (6 bases). This CDR3 has 14 amino acids. The germline V gene has CDR1 MDHEN and CDR2 SYDVKM. V lost 2 bases and J 8 bases, leaving 12 bases between the germline ends. CDR3 coding DNA: TGTGCCAGCAGTTTAACCAGGGGAGGGGAAAAACTGTTTTTT. Translating gives CASSLTRGGEKLFF.

The chain combines TRBV6-2 or TRBV6-3 with TRBJ2-7; D gene ambiguous. Deletions cut 6 bases from V and 6 bases from J, with 15 bases between. The CDR3 is 13 residues long. Germline V gene lookup returns CDR1 MNHEY and CDR2 SVGEGT. The CDR3 loop reads CASSPTVSGEQYF. CDR3 sequence (DNA): TGTGCCAGCAGCCCGACTGTGTCGGGCGAGCAGTACTTC.

This rearrangement joins TRBV15 to TRBJ1-6, with 10 bases aligning to TRBD1. V lost 1 base to trimming and J lost 8 bases; unmatched junction nucleotides: 11. In germline, CDR1 is LNHNV, CDR2 YYDKDF (reference sequence). This CDR3 is 18 amino acids long. The CDR3 region is CATSRGPGQGRMDSPLHF. CDR3 DNA: TGTGCCACCAGCAGAGGGCCGGGACAGGGGAGGATGGATTCACCCCTCCACTTT.

This sequence joins TRBV12-5 and TRBJ2-7, with a weak D call TRBD2 (6 bases). The V end lost 2 bases, the J end lost 3 bases, and 17 bases lay between the germline ends. The CDR3 is made up of 16 amino acids. In germline, CDR1 is LGHNT, CDR2 FRNRAP. The CDR3 sequence: CASGLLQGTVNYEQYF. The DNA of the CDR3 is TGTGCTAGTGGTTTGCTTCAAGGGACTGTCAACTACGAGCAGTACTTC.

The genes are TRBV10-3 and TRBJ2-3, with 16 bases aligning to TRBD2. From germline, CDR1 is ENHRY and CDR2 SYGVKD. The CDR3 has 18 residues. The V gene end was trimmed by 9 bases and the J gene end by 4 bases; junction bases not matched to a gene: 13. This CDR3 is CAISGTSGGALIADTQYF. The CDR3 DNA follows: TGTGCCATTTCCGGGACTAGCGGGGGGGCCTTGATTGCAGATACGCAGTATTTT.

V is TRBV18 and J is TRBJ1-1; 9 positions agree with TRBD1. The V gene end was trimmed by 3 bases and the J gene end by 5 bases; junction bases not matched to a gene: 4. Germline V gives CDR1 KGHSH, CDR2 LQKENI. CDR3 length equals 14 residues. The CDR3 reads CASSPTGGLTEAFF. The CDR3 DNA sequence: TGTGCCAGCTCACCTACAGGGGGCTTAACTGAAGCTTTCTTT.

The gene calls are TRBV12-3 or TRBV12-4 and TRBJ2-7; 8 bases fit TRBD1. The CDR3 is made up of 13 amino acids. The V gene end was trimmed by 5 bases and the J gene end by 5 bases; junction bases not matched to a gene: 5. CDR3 amino acids: CASSPGQGNEQYF. The CDR3 nucleotides are TGTGCCAGCAGTCCCGGACAGGGAAACGAGCAGTACTTC.

A remark on this clone: The sample contains more than one DNA sequence encoding this CDR3. The J gene is TRBJ2-7, the V gene TRBV30, with 10 positions matching TRBD1. CDR1 is GTSNPN, CDR2 SVGIG, per germline (reference sequence). V lost 3 bases, J lost 2 bases, and 4 bases stayed unmatched. CDR3 length equals 14 residues. This CDR3 is CAWSPGTGAYEQYF. For the CDR3, the DNA is TGTGCCTGGAGCCCTGGGACAGGGGCCTACGAGCAGTACTTC.

CDR3 amino acids: CASAPGGGEAFF. The CDR3 coding sequence is TGTGCCAGCGCCCCGGGGGGAGGAGAAGCTTTCTTT. J is TRBJ1-1 and V is TRBV5-5; D may be TRBD1 (5 bases). Germline V lookup: CDR1 SGHKS, CDR2 YYEKEE (reference sequence). The CDR3 runs 12 residues. With 7 bases removed from V and 8 bases from J, the gap between germline ends came to 15 bases.

J is TRBJ2-7 and V is TRBV5-1; 7 bases map to TRBD1. The length of the CDR3 is 14 residues. The V gene end was trimmed by 0 bases and the J gene end by 4 bases; junction bases not matched to a gene: 4. Per germline, CDR1 SGHRS and CDR2 YFSETQ. DNA of the CDR3: TGCGCCAGCAGCTTGGACAGGGGTATTTACGAGCAGTACTTC. This codes for CASSLDRGIYEQYF.

The V and J genes are TRBV11-2 and TRBJ2-7, with 10 bases that match TRBD1. The CDR3 sequence is 15 residues long. V gave up 3 bases and J gave up 3 bases; unmatched junction bases: 5. CDR1 and CDR2 (germline): SGHAT, FQNNGV. CDR3 amino acids: CASSFGTGEFYEQYF. In DNA form, the CDR3 reads TGTGCCAGCAGCTTCGGGACAGGGGAATTCTACGAGCAGTACTTC.

This sequence joins TRBV27 and TRBJ2-7, with D unclear. V lost 5 bases and J 4 bases, leaving 12 bases between the germline ends. Per germline, CDR1 MNHEY and CDR2 SMNVEV (reference sequence). CDR3 size: 13 residues. CDR3 sequence (DNA): TGTGCCAGCAGTCCTTCCTTATCTTACGAGCAGTACTTC. This sequence encodes CASSPSLSYEQYF.

The chain recombines TRBV7-8 with TRBJ2-1; the D gene is possibly TRBD1 (5 bases). This CDR3 has 12 residues. Trimming left V 4 bases short and J 10 bases short, with 11 bases between. The germline CDR1 and CDR2 sequences are SGHVS and FQNEAQ. In DNA, the CDR3 is TGTGCCAGCAGCTCTAGACAGCACGAGCAGTTCTTC. It yields the protein CASSSRQHEQFF.

The rearrangement joins TRBV20-1 to TRBJ2-7; no definite D call. The CDR3 loop spans 11 amino acids. Germline CDR1 is DFQATT and CDR2 is SNEGSKA (reference sequence). Trimming stripped 1 base from V and 4 bases from J, with 5 bases between. The CDR3 DNA reads as TGCAGTGCTAGAGCCCAATACGAGCAGTACTTC. Encoded protein: CSARAQYEQYF.